This T cell receptor beta chain emerged from a study of blood T cell repertoires in COVID-19. At the level of the study: Acute and convalescent COVID-19 specimens originated in the United States, Italy and Spain. From T cells, B-cell-depleted T cells, or PBMCs came the material, which was cDNA or gDNA.

Original processing notes: The authors estimated nucleated cell counts from reference gene primer amplification. The protocol was immunoSEQ multiplex PCR, while the TCRdb copy is restricted to in-frame clones and leaves out a portion. V and J calls and clone size are copied from that table; D and trimming were computed from the DNA. The repertoire holds under 200,000 clones, with over 70% as singletons. V was trimmed by 6 bases and J by 5 bases, leaving 13 bases between them. The CDR3 contains 13 residues. Germline V gene sequence: CDR1 SQVTM, CDR2 ANQGSEA. The sample comprised peripheral blood. The chain couples TRBV29-1 to TRBJ1-4; D perhaps matches TRBD1 (6 bases). The receptor was derived from a woman aged 55-75 years with acute or convalescent COVID-19. CDR3 DNA: TGCAGCGTCTCAGGGGCGCCGAATGAAAAACTGTTTTTT. Its protein product is CSVSGAPNEKLFF. Full variable domain (outside the CDR3, taken from reference TRBV29-1 and TRBJ1-4): SAVISQKPSRDICQRGTSLTIQCQVDSQVTMMFWYRQQPGQSLTLIATANQGSEATYESGFVIDKFPISRPNLTFSTLTVSNMSPEDSSIYLCSVSGAPNEKLFFGSGTQLSVL.